Given below is one T cell receptor beta chain in context. Its antigen is unidentified. Method: immunoSEQ multiplex PCR; TCRdb's copy keeps in-frame clones and lacks some. The table shows about 100,000 clones, with around 87% occurring only once. This sample stems from a study of T cell responses to AZD1222 COVID-19 vaccine. Whole-study findings and limits: Spike-spanning, vaccine-associated CD4 TCRs were dominant at 160-218 and 743-854.

Germline V lookup: CDR1 MDHEN, CDR2 SYDVKM. The ends lost 4 bases at V and 4 bases at J; junction bases unmatched: 5. CDR3 size: 14 residues. Sequencing used peripheral blood, obtained on day 0 of MenACWY control vaccination. The rearrangement uses TRBV28 and TRBJ2-7; 9 nucleotides align to TRBD2. This TCR derives from an adult in good health. CDR3 DNA: TGTGCCAGCAGTTCTCGGCGGGGGGGGTACGAGCAGTACTTC. This translates into CASSSRRGGYEQYF. Looking up the rest from reference TRBV28 and TRBJ2-7 gives the full variable domain: DVKVTQSSRYLVKRTGEKVFLECVQDMDHENMFWYRQDPGLGLRLIYFSYDVKMKEKGDIPEGYSVSREKKERFSLILESASTNQTSMYLCASSSRRGGYEQYFGPGTRLTVT.